Below, one T cell receptor (beta chain) is given with its context. Its antigen is undetermined. TCR sequencing used cDNA made by reverse transcription of extracted RNA. The protocol was immunoSEQ multiplex PCR, while the TCRdb copy is restricted to in-frame clones and leaves out a portion. The repertoire holds some 190,000 clones, with around 60% as singletons. Sample treatment: oral pan-JAK inhibitor, 5-10 mg twice daily. Peripheral blood, together with lesional scalp punch biopsies, was collected from alopecia areata patients. Researchers picked out CD4+ and CD8+ T cells from PBMCs by sorting. The CDR3 is 12 residues long. The germline V gene encodes CDR1 GTSNPN and CDR2 SVGIG (reference sequence). V lost 1 base to trimming and J lost 10 bases; unmatched junction nucleotides: 5. This record comes from a study of CD8+ T cells in alopecia areata. General study findings and limits: Lesional tissue from the scalp (especially in alopecia totalis/universalis) showed higher clonality than normal scalp. Among the top 100, expanded CD8+ clones, as well as scalp clonality, were significantly decreased by tofacitinib.

This specimen consisted of CD4+ T cells sorted from blood, obtained at approximately week 50, from a patient treated with tofacitinib. V and J are TRBV30 and TRBJ1-1; the match to TRBD1 covers 8 bases. The TCR comes from a human donor with alopecia areata. CDR3 in DNA: TGTGCCTGGAGTGCGGACAGGGACAGAGCTTTCTTT. Translation gives CAWSADRDRAFF.